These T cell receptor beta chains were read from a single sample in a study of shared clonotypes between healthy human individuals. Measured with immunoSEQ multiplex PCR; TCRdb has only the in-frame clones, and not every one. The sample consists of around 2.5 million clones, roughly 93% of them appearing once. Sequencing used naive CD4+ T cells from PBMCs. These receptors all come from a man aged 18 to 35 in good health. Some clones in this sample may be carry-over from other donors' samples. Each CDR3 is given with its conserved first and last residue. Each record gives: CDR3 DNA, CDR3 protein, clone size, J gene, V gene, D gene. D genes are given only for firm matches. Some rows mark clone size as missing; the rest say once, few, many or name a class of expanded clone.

DNA: TGCGCCAGCAGCCATAGGACATGGACTATGAACACTGAAGCTTTCTTT; CDR3: CASSHRTWTMNTEAFF; size: -; J: TRBJ1-1; V: TRBV5-1; D: -
DNA: TGTGCCAGCAGCCGGGTCGGCCTCCGCTCGCCAGAGACCCAGTACTTC; CDR3: CASSRVGLRSPETQYF; size: -; J: TRBJ2-5; V: TRBV14; D: -
DNA: TGTGCCAGCAGCGGACAGGGGACGCTCACCGGGGAGCTGTTTTTT; CDR3: CASSGQGTLTGELFF; size: -; J: TRBJ2-2; V: TRBV28; D: TRBD1
DNA: TGCGCCAGCAGCTTCGACAGGGTCGGCACTGAAGCTTTCTTT; CDR3: CASSFDRVGTEAFF; size: -; J: TRBJ1-1; V: TRBV5-1; D: TRBD1
DNA: TGTGCCAGCAGTTTCCTGGGAACCTCTGGAAACACCATATATTTT; CDR3: CASSFLGTSGNTIYF; size: -; J: TRBJ1-3; V: TRBV28; D: -
DNA: TGTGCCAGCAGCTTGGGAGGGCAGAGCACAGATACGCAGTATTTT; CDR3: CASSLGGQSTDTQYF; size: -; J: TRBJ2-3; V: TRBV7-9; D: TRBD2
DNA: TGCAGCGTTGCGGTCTCTGGGGCCAACGTCCTGACTTTC; CDR3: CSVAVSGANVLTF; size: -; J: TRBJ2-6; V: TRBV29-1; D: -
DNA: TGTGCCAGCAGCTCGCAAGAGGTTGAAGCTTTCTTT; CDR3: CASSSQEVEAFF; size: once; J: TRBJ1-1; V: TRBV5-4; D: -
DNA: TGTGCCAGCAGCGCAACCGGGACAGGGGAAGAGACCCAGTACTTC; CDR3: CASSATGTGEETQYF; size: -; J: TRBJ2-5; V: TRBV9; D: TRBD1
DNA: TGTGCCAGCAGTGAATTCGTCTCTGAAGCTTTCTTT; CDR3: CASSEFVSEAFF; size: -; J: TRBJ1-1; V: TRBV6-1; D: -
DNA: TGTGCCAGCAGTTACAGGGGTAGCAATCAGCCCCAGCATTTT; CDR3: CASSYRGSNQPQHF; size: -; J: TRBJ1-5; V: TRBV6-6; D: -
DNA: TGTGCCAGCAGCCCTTACAAAAACATTCAGTACTTC; CDR3: CASSPYKNIQYF; size: -; J: TRBJ2-4; V: TRBV7-8; D: -
DNA: TGTGCCAGCAGTTACTCCCCCCGGGACGAGCAGTACTTC; CDR3: CASSYSPRDEQYF; size: few; J: TRBJ2-7; V: TRBV6-5; D: -
DNA: TGTGCCAGCTCACAAAACAGGGGGGACACTGAAGCTTTCTTT; CDR3: CASSQNRGDTEAFF; size: -; J: TRBJ1-1; V: TRBV18; D: TRBD1
DNA: TGTGCCTGGAGGGTAGCGGGCCATGCTACCCACTTGTACTTC; CDR3: CAWRVAGHATHLYF; size: -; J: TRBJ2-7; V: TRBV30; D: TRBD2
DNA: TGCGCCAGCAGCGAACAGGGGGCGGACGAAAAACTGTTTTTT; CDR3: CASSEQGADEKLFF; size: -; J: TRBJ1-4; V: TRBV5-1; D: TRBD1
DNA: TGTGCCAGCAGGGACCCAGGGGGCACAGATACGCAGTATTTT; CDR3: CASRDPGGTDTQYF; size: -; J: TRBJ2-3; V: TRBV28; D: -
DNA: TGTGCCAGCAGCTTTCACGAGGAGGACGAGCAGTACTTC; CDR3: CASSFHEEDEQYF; size: -; J: TRBJ2-7; V: TRBV11-2; D: -
DNA: TGTGCCAGCAGAATGGGAACGGCGAACACCGGGGAGCTGTTTTTT; CDR3: CASRMGTANTGELFF; size: -; J: TRBJ2-2; V: TRBV27; D: -
DNA: TGTGCCAGCACTAAGACCGGGATCACTTCAAATGAGCAGTTCTTC; CDR3: CASTKTGITSNEQFF; size: -; J: TRBJ2-1; V: TRBV7-9; D: -
DNA: TGTGCCAGCAGCTCCGCCGGGGGGATGAACACTGAAGCTTTCTTT; CDR3: CASSSAGGMNTEAFF; size: -; J: TRBJ1-1; V: TRBV11-1; D: -
DNA: TGTGCCAGCAGCTTCCAGACAGGGGCTGGGGCCAACGTCCTGACTTTC; CDR3: CASSFQTGAGANVLTF; size: -; J: TRBJ2-6; V: TRBV7-2; D: TRBD1
DNA: TGCGCCAGCAGCCAAGTAGGAGGGGGCCGTTACGAGCAGTACTTC; CDR3: CASSQVGGGRYEQYF; size: -; J: TRBJ2-7; V: TRBV4-3; D: -
DNA: TGTGCCAGCAGTTCATACCTACGGGGGGCCAACGTCCTGACTTTC; CDR3: CASSSYLRGANVLTF; size: -; J: TRBJ2-6; V: TRBV6-1; D: -